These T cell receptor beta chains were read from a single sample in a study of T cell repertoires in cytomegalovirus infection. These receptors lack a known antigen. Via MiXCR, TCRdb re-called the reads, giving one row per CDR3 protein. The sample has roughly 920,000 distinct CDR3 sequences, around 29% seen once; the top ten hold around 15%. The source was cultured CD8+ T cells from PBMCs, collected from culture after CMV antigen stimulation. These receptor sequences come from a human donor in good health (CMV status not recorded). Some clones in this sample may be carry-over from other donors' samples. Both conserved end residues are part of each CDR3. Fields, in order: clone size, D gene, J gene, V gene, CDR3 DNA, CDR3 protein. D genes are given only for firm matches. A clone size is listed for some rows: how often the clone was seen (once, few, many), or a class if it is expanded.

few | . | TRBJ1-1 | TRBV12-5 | TGTGCTAGTGGTTTGCCTGGGCGCGATGCTTTCTTT | CASGLPGRDAFF
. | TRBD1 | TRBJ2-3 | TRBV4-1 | TGCGCCAGCAGCCACGGGACAGGGGAAGCAGATACGCAGTATTTT | CASSHGTGEADTQYF
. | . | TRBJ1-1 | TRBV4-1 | TGCGCCAGCAGCCACCACAGGGAGGGCACTGAAGCTTTCTTT | CASSHHREGTEAFF
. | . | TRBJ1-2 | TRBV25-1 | TGTGCCAGCAGTGAAGGGTCGGGGCATCGGGGCTACACCTTC | CASSEGSGHRGYTF
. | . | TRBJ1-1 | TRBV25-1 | TGTGCCAGCAGTGAGGGAAGTTTGGGTTTTGATTTCTTT | CASSEGSLGFDFF
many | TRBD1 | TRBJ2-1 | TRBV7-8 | TGTGCCAGCAGCTTTCCCGGGACAGGGGAGAATGAGCAGTTCTTC | CASSFPGTGENEQFF
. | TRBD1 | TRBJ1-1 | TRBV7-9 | TGTGCCAGCAGCTTAGGGGGGACAGGGACGGGGACTGAAGCTTTCTTT | CASSLGGTGTGTEAFF
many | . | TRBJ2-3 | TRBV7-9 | TGTGCCAGCAGCCCCCCGAGAAGCGGGCCTGAGGATACGCAGTATTTT | CASSPPRSGPEDTQYF
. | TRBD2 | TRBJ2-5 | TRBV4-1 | TGCGCCAGCAGCCAAACGGGGGGTCCAGAGACCCAGTACTTC | CASSQTGGPETQYF
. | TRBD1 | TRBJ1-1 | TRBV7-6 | TGTGCCAGCACCAGCCTAGACAGGGTCACTGAAGCTTTCTTT | CASTSLDRVTEAFF
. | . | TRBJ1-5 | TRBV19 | TGTGCCAGTAGTAACGGCCCCTATAGCAATCAGCCCCAGCATTTT | CASSNGPYSNQPQHF
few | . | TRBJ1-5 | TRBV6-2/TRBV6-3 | TGTGCCAGCAGTTATCCGTATAGCAATCAGCCCCAGCATTTT | CASSYPYSNQPQHF
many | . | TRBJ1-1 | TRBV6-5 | TGTGCCAGCAGTCTCGAGGGGAACCCTACTGAAGCTTTCTTT | CASSLEGNPTEAFF
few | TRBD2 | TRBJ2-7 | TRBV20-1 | TGCAGTGCTAGAGACCTTTTGGGGGGGGGGAACGAGCAGTACTTC | CSARDLLGGGNEQYF
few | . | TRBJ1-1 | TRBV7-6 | TGTGCCAGCAGCTTAGTCGGCCAGGGGCAGTCTGAAGCTTTCTTT | CASSLVGQGQSEAFF
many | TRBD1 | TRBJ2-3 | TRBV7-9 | TGTGCCAGCAGCCGGACAGGAGGTACAGATACGCAGTATTTT | CASSRTGGTDTQYF
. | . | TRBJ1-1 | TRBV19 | TGTGCCAGTAGTATGAACTCGGTGACTGAAGCTTTCTTT | CASSMNSVTEAFF
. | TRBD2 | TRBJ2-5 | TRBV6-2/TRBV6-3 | TGTGCCAGCAGTTACAGGCCAGGGAGGGATGTAGAGACCCAGTACTTC | CASSYRPGRDVETQYF
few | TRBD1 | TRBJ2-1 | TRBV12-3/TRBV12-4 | TGTGCCAGCAGTTTGATTAGTGCGGTGTCAGGGGGCTTATACAATGAGCAGTTCTTC | CASSLISAVSGGLYNEQFF
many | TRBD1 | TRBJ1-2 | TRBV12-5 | TGTGCTAGTGGTTCCCACCCCCTCACAGGGGGCGATGGCTACACCTTC | CASGSHPLTGGDGYTF
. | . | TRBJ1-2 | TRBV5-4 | TGTGCCAGCAGCTTGGTCAGGGACGGGACCGCCCTCATTAAATACTATGGCTACACCTTC | CASSLVRDGTALIKYYGYTF
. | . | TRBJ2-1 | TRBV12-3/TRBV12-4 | TGTGCCTCCCAACAGGGTGGCTATGAGCAGTTCTTC | CASQQGGYEQFF
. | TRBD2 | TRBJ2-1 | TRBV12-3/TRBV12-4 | TGTGCCAGCAGTTTAATCGCTAGCGGGGAAAATGAGCAGTTCTTC | CASSLIASGENEQFF
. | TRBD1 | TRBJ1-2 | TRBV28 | TGTGCCAGCAGTTCATGGGGCAGGGGGCGTAATGGCTACACCTTC | CASSSWGRGRNGYTF
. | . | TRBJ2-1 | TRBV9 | TGTGCCAGCAGCGGGTCCCGGGGCAATGAGCAGTTCTTC | CASSGSRGNEQFF
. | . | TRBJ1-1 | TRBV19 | TGTGCCAGTAGTATAGCATCCTCGAACACTGAAGCTTTCTTT | CASSIASSNTEAFF
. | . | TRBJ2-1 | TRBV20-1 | TGCAGCGCGTACCAGGGGAGGGGGTTGTACAATGAGCAGTTCTTC | CSAYQGRGLYNEQFF
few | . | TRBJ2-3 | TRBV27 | TGTGCCAGCAGAATCCAAGTCACGGGGACGGAGCCCACAGATACGCAGTATTTT | CASRIQVTGTEPTDTQYF
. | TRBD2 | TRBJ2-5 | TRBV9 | TGTGCCAGCAGCGTAGATCCGACTAGCTCAGAGACCCAGTACTTC | CASSVDPTSSETQYF
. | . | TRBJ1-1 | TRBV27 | TGTGCCAACAGTGTTACCAGTAGTTTCACTGAAGCTTTCTTT | CANSVTSSFTEAFF
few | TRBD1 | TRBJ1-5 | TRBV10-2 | TGCGCCAGCAGTGAGAACCCCGGGACAGGGGGCGCCGGGAGAAATCAGCCCCAGCATTTT | CASSENPGTGGAGRNQPQHF
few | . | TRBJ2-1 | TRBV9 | TGTGCCAGCAGCCCACGACTAGGAGGTGAGCAGTTCTTC | CASSPRLGGEQFF
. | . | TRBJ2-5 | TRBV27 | TGTGCCAGCAGTTTATGGTTGGACGGGGAGACCCAGTACTTC | CASSLWLDGETQYF
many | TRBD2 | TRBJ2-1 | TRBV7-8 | TGTGCCAGCAGCTCCCCCCTATCGGGGGGGGCCGACAATGAGCAGTTCTTC | CASSSPLSGGADNEQFF
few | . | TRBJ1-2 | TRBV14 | TGTGCCAGCAGTCCCGGGGCCCGTCGTTACAGCTATGGCTACACCTTC | CASSPGARRYSYGYTF
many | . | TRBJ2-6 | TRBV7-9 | TGTGCCAGCAGCTCCCCCTACAACCAGGTCGGGGCCAACGTCCTGACTTTC | CASSSPYNQVGANVLTF
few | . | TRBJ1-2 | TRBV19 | TGTGCCAGTAGTATGGAAGGGTGGTATGGCTACACCTTC | CASSMEGWYGYTF
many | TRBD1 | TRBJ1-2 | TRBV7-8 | TGTGCCAGCAGCTTCGCGCGTGAACAGGGGAGGAACTATGGCTACACCTTC | CASSFAREQGRNYGYTF
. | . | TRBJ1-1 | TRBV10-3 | TGTGCCATCACTTCGGAACACCCGGGCACTGAAGCTTTCTTT | CAITSEHPGTEAFF
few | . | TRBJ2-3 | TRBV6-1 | TGTGCCAGCAGTGAATACGACAGCTCTACAGATACGCAGTATTTT | CASSEYDSSTDTQYF
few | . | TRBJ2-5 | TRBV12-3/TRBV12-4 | TGTGCCAGCGGTGGGCAGCAAGAGACCCAGTACTTC | CASGGQQETQYF
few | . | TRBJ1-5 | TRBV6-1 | TGTGCCAGCAGTGAGGGACTGAATCAGCCCCAGCATTTT | CASSEGLNQPQHF
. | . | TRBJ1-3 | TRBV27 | TGTGCCAGCAGTCCTACACCAAACTCTGGAAACATCATATATTTT | CASSPTPNSGNIIYF
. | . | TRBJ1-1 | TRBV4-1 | TGCGCCAGCAGCCAAGACCCCCAGGGAAGGACTGAAGCTTTCTTT | CASSQDPQGRTEAFF
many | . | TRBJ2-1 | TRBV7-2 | TGTGCCAGCAGCCTGGGGGGTAGCAGAGATGAGCAGTTCTTC | CASSLGGSRDEQFF